The clone carrying this T cell receptor (beta chain) came up a few times. Its matching antigen is unknown. Other DNA sequences in the same sample also yield this CDR3. Every donor provided one heparinised blood draw, which averaged about 120 mL. The data are from a study of beta chain features in type 1 diabetes. Whole-study results and caveats: A closer apparent resemblance between naive, central memory and Treg TCRB repertoires was seen in patients than in healthy donors. Cells with high TCR expression could be over-represented by cDNA sequencing. TCRB CDR3s from Type 1 diabetes patients were moderately but significantly shorter in all four CD4+ subsets.

As every portion of the isolated RNA was reverse transcribed, the sequencing read expressed TCRB transcripts. Assay: immunoSEQ multiplex PCR; the TCRdb copy retains only in-frame clones and omits some. The table includes hundreds of thousands of clones, approximately 16% detected once. This CDR3 has 13 residues. Per germline, CDR1 GTSNPN and CDR2 SVGIG (reference sequence). Trimming removed 0 bases at V and 4 bases at J, with 9 bases between. This TCR came from a man younger than 35 with type 1 diabetes. The sample taken for sequencing was naive CD4+ T cells from blood. V is TRBV30 and J is TRBJ2-5; a possible D gene is TRBD2 (5 bases). The CDR3 nucleotides read TGTGCCTGGAGTGTAAGAGGGCCAGAGACCCAGTACTTC. Translation: CAWSVRGPETQYF.